The 20 T cell receptor beta chains below come from one sample, sequenced in a study of blood T cells in healthy people across ages (dated by TCRdb to about 2015). To prepare the library, 5' RACE was applied. Sequencing took place on an Illumina HiSeq 2500. The second PCR ran for about 6 to 11 cycles and used a J-beta primer mix along with a sample-barcoded 5' primer. TCRdb applied fastp at Q25 and MiXCR to the public reads, then kept only in-frame beta chains. Every entry covers one CDR3 protein and lists the most common genes and DNA from its rows. The sample table lists about 1.5 million distinct CDR3 sequences, approximately 42% of them with a count of one. Of the sample, 4% is held by the ten largest clones. The sample was blood. Receptors were obtained from a woman aged 18-29 years in good health.

This clonotype was observed a few times. This chain connects TRBV5-1 to TRBJ2-6; D perhaps matches TRBD1 (5 bases). Per germline, CDR1 SGHRS and CDR2 YFSETQ. The CDR3 contains 17 residues. V was cut by 5 bases and J by 1 base, with 16 bases left in between. The CDR3 nucleotides read TGCGCCAGCAGTGTGTGGGCAGGGTATTCTGGGGCCAACGTCCTGACTTTC. It is translated as CASSVWAGYSGANVLTF.

In this sample, this clonotype turned up a few times. The gene calls are TRBV12-3 or TRBV12-4 and TRBJ1-4; D not resolved. The CDR3 loop spans 15 amino acids. V gave up 6 bases and J gave up 0 bases, with 11 bases separating them. CDR3 region: CASSPVIATNEKLFF. The DNA for the CDR3 is TGTGCCAGCAGCCCCGTGATAGCAACTAATGAAAAACTGTTTTTT.

In DNA, the CDR3 is TGTGCCAGCAACCTCCCCGGGCTAGGCGCAGATACGCAGTATTTT. Protein: CASNLPGLGADTQYF. The J gene is TRBJ2-3, the V gene TRBV27; D is unresolved. The CDR3 totals 15 residues. Germline lookup yields CDR1 MNHEY and CDR2 SMNVEV (reference sequence). Trimming cost V 7 bases and J 4 bases, with 18 bases left between them.

The genes are TRBV29-1 and TRBJ2-1, with 7 bases that match TRBD2. V lost 6 bases to trimming and J lost 8 bases; unmatched junction nucleotides: 19. From germline, CDR1 is SQVTM and CDR2 ANQGSEA. This CDR3 is built from 16 residues. The CDR3 region is CSVVTGLVGKQYEQFF. The CDR3 DNA follows: TGCAGCGTCGTGACTGGACTAGTAGGAAAACAATATGAGCAGTTCTTC.

A note on this clonotype: The junction does not match germline at one end; this may be a read error. The V gene is TRBV3-1, the J gene TRBJ2-1; D call uncertain. Germline CDR1 LGHDT, CDR2 YNNKEL (reference sequence). The CDR3 loop spans 15 amino acids. CDR3 amino acids: CASGQVPGSYNEQFF. The CDR3 coding sequence is TGTGCCAGCGGCCAGGTACCGGGCTCCTACAATGAGCAGTTCTTC.

This clonotype turned up a few times. The chain links TRBV12-3 or TRBV12-4 to TRBJ2-7, with D hard to call. V lost 2 bases to trimming and J lost 1 base, with 12 bases between them. The CDR3 loop spans 15 amino acids. The CDR3 DNA sequence: TGTGCCAGCAGTTTATCCCGACTGGATTCCTACGAGCAGTACTTC. This codes for CASSLSRLDSYEQYF.

Turning to this clonotype: A single base separates this from a much larger clone, so it may be a read error. The chain carries TRBV12-3 or TRBV12-4 and TRBJ1-5; 8 nucleotides agree with TRBD1. Trimming took 3 bases from V and 7 from J; bases not matched to a gene: 5. The CDR3 is made up of 14 amino acids. The CDR3 DNA follows: TGTGCCAGCAGTTTGTCAGGGGGCTGGCAGCCCCAGCATTTT. It encodes CASSLSGGWQPQHF.

This clonotype was detected ten times or more. This chain connects TRBV29-1 to TRBJ2-3, with D tentatively TRBD1 (6 bases). This CDR3 has 18 amino acids. Germline CDR1 SQVTM, CDR2 ANQGSEA. V was trimmed by 3 bases and J by 4 bases, leaving 26 bases between them. CDR3 protein: CSVELQGPTTRSADTQYF. The CDR3 DNA is TGCAGCGTTGAGCTCCAGGGGCCCACTACACGTTCGGCAGATACGCAGTATTTT.

The rearrangement joins TRBV6-1 to TRBJ2-1, with 10 positions matching TRBD2. Germline V gene lookup returns CDR1 MNHNS and CDR2 SASEGT. Trimming took 0 bases from V and 3 from J; bases not matched to a gene: 5. The CDR3 runs 17 residues. CDR3 protein: CASSEAASGGGYNEQFF. The CDR3 DNA is TGTGCCAGCAGTGAAGCTGCTAGCGGGGGAGGCTACAATGAGCAGTTCTTC.

In its sample, this clonotype was seen once. A much larger clone sits a single nucleotide away, making a read error possible. This chain joins TRBV7-2 and TRBJ2-1, with TRBD2 matching 11 bases. CDR1 SGHTA and CDR2 FQGNSA come from the germline V gene. CDR3 size: 15 residues. The chain's CDR3 is CAGSDRLAGYNEQFF. The CDR3 nucleotides are TGTGCCGGCAGCGACCGACTAGCGGGGTACAATGAGCAGTTCTTC.

This sequence joins TRBV10-3 and TRBJ2-7, with D unresolved. CDR1 is ENHRY and CDR2 is SYGVKD in the germline V gene. The V and J ends lost 6 bases and 2 bases respectively, with 17 bases between them. This CDR3 contains 15 residues. The CDR3 loop reads CAIRPTTGKTYEQYF. CDR3 coding DNA: TGTGCCATCAGACCCACCACCGGCAAGACCTACGAGCAGTACTTC.

This clonotype has a handful of counts. The chain combines TRBV5-1 with TRBJ2-7; TRBD1 aligns across 7 bases. Germline V CDR1 and CDR2: SGHRS, YFSETQ. The CDR3 has 14 amino acids. The ends lost 2 bases at V and 2 bases at J; junction bases unmatched: 4. The DNA of the CDR3 is TGCGCCAGCAGCTTTGACAGGGCGGCCTACGAGCAGTACTTC. Its protein is CASSFDRAAYEQYF.

The chain recombines TRBV12-3 or TRBV12-4 with TRBJ2-3; TRBD2 matches at 9 bases. The CDR3 runs 16 residues. Trimming cost V 2 bases and J 2 bases; bases outside gene matches: 5. CDR3 sequence (DNA): TGTGCCAGCAGTTTATGGGCGGGGGGGCTCACAGATACGCAGTATTTT. This translates into CASSLWAGGLTDTQYF.

The V gene is TRBV4-1, the J gene TRBJ2-3; D gene ambiguous. V lost 3 bases, J lost 0 bases, and 7 bases lay in between. Germline V gene sequence: CDR1 MGHRA, CDR2 YSYEKL. The CDR3 is made up of 14 amino acids. CDR3 loop: CASSHPDSTDTQYF. The CDR3 region has the DNA TGCGCCAGCAGCCACCCGGACAGCACAGATACGCAGTATTTT.

The gene calls are TRBV5-6 and TRBJ2-7; D uncertain. The tail of the sequence fits TRBJ2-5 better, so the J call may be wrong. This CDR3 has 14 amino acids. CDR1 and CDR2 from the germline V gene are SGHDT and YYEEEE. CDR3 protein: CASSSRPRMETQYF. CDR3 DNA: TGTGCCAGCAGCTCGAGGCCCCGGATGGAGACCCAGTACTTC.

To note about this clonotype: An end of the junction does not agree with germline; a read error may underlie this. As DNA, the CDR3 is TGTGCCAACAGCTTAAGCCGCGGGGCTAATGAAAAACTGTTTTTT. It specifies CANSLSRGANEKLFF. V and J are TRBV7-2 and TRBJ1-4; D not resolved. The CDR3 runs 15 residues. Germline CDR1 reads SGHTA; CDR2 reads FQGNSA.

This clonotype was counted many times. The rearrangement uses TRBV4-3 and TRBJ2-7, with TRBD1 as a possible D gene (6 bases). Trimming stripped 1 base from V and 0 bases from J, with 7 bases between. The CDR3 runs 14 residues. The germline gives CDR1 LGHNA, CDR2 YSLEER. The CDR3 loop reads CASSQGTASYEQYF. CDR3 DNA: TGCGCCAGCAGCCAAGGGACAGCCTCCTACGAGCAGTACTTC.

This sequence joins TRBV7-2 and TRBJ2-1; D gene unclear. This CDR3 is 17 amino acids long. Looked up from germline, CDR1 is SGHTA and CDR2 is FQGNSA. Deletions cut 5 bases from V and 1 base from J, with 18 bases between. The CDR3 nucleotides read TGTGCCAGCAGCCCCCGCCCCGCTAGTCATTCCTACAATGAGCAGTTCTTC. Translation gives CASSPRPASHSYNEQFF.

This clonotype was seen a handful of times. The V and J genes are TRBV12-3 or TRBV12-4 and TRBJ1-2, with TRBD1 identical over 7 bases. CDR3 length equals 14 residues. V gave up 6 bases and J gave up 5 bases; unmatched junction bases: 9. This chain's CDR3 is CASSTDREAYGYTF. As DNA, the CDR3 is TGTGCCAGCAGCACCGACAGGGAAGCTTATGGCTACACCTTC.

The V call is TRBV9, the J call TRBJ2-7; D is possibly TRBD1 or TRBD2 (6 bases each). This CDR3 has 16 amino acids. The V end lost 0 bases, the J end lost 1 base, and 14 bases lay between the germline ends. Germline V lookup: CDR1 SGDLS, CDR2 YYNGEE. The CDR3 DNA is TGTGCCAGCAGCGTAGAGGGGGGCATAAGTTCCTACGAGCAGTACTTC. It is translated as CASSVEGGISSYEQYF.